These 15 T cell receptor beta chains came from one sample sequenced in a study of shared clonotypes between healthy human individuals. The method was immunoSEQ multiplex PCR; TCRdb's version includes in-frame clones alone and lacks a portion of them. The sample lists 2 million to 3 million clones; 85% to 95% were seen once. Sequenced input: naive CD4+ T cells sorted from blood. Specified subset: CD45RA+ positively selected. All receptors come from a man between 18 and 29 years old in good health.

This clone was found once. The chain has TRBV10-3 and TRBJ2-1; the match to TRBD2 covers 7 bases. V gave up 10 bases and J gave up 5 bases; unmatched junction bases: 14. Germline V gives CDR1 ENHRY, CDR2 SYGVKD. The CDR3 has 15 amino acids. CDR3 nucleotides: TGTGCCACCAATAGACTAGCAGGGTCCCACAATGAGCAGTTCTTC. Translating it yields CATNRLAGSHNEQFF.

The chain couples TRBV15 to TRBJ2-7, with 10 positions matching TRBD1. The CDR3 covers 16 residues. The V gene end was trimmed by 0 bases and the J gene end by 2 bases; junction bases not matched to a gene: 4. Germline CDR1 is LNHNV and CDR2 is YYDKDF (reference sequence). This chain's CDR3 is CATSRDGGQGTYEQYF. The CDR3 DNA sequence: TGTGCCACCAGCAGAGATGGGGGACAGGGGACCTACGAGCAGTACTTC.

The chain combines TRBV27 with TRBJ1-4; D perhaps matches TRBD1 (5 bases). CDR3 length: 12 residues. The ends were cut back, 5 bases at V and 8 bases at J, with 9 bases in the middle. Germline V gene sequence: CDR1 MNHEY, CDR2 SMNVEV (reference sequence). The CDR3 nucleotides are TGTGCCAGCAGTCGGACAAACGAAAAACTGTTTTTT. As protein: CASSRTNEKLFF.

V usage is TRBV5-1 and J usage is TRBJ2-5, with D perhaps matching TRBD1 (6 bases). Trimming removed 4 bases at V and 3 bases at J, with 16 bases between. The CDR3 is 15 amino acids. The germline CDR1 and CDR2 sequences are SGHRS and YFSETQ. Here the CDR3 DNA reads TGCGCCAGCAGCGTCGGACAGTCATCAAAAGAGACCCAGTACTTC. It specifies CASSVGQSSKETQYF.

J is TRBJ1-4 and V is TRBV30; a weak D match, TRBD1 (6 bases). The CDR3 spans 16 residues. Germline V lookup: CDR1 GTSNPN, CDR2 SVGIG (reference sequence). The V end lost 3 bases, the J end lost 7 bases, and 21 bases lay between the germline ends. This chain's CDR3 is CAWRSGMRGDFEKLFF. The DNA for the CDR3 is TGTGCCTGGAGGTCCGGGATGAGGGGGGACTTTGAAAAACTGTTTTTT.

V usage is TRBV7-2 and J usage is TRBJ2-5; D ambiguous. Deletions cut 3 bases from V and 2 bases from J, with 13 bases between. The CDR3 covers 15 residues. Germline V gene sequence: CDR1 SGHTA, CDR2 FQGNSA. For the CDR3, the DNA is TGTGCCAGCAGCTTGGTTAGGAAACGACAAGAGACCCAGTACTTC. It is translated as CASSLVRKRQETQYF. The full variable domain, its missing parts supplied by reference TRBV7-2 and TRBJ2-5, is GAGVSQSPSNKVTEKGKDVELRCDPISGHTALYWYRQSLGQGLEFLIYFQGNSAPDKSGLPSDRFSAERTGGSVSTLTIQRTQQEDSAVYLCASSLVRKRQETQYFGPGTRLLVL.

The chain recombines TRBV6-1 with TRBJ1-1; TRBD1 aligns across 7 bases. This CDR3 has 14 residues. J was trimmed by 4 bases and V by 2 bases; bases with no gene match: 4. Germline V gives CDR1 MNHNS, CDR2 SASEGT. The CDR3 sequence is CASSERRGPTEAFF. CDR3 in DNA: TGTGCCAGCAGTGAACGGAGGGGGCCCACTGAAGCTTTCTTT.

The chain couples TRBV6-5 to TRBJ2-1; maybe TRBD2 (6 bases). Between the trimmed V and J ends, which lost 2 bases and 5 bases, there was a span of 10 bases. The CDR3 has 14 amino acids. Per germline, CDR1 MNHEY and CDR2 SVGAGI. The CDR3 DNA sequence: TGTGCCAGCAGTTACGTGGGGAGGCACAATGAGCAGTTCTTC. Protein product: CASSYVGRHNEQFF.

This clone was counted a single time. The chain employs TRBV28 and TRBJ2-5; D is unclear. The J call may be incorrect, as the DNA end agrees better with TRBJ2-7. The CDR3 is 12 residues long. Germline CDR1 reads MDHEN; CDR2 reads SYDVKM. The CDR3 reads CASSLTTGEQYF. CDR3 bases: TGTGCCAGCAGTTTAACAACGGGCGAGCAGTACTTC.

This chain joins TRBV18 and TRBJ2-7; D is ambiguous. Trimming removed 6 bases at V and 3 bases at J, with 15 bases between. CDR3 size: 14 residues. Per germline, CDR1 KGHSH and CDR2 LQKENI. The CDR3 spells CASSTGRWGYEQYF. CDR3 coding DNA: TGTGCCAGCTCCACGGGTCGGTGGGGCTACGAGCAGTACTTC.

CDR3 residues: CAWNINGVNEQYF. CDR3 nucleotide sequence: TGTGCCTGGAATATAAATGGGGTGAATGAGCAGTACTTC. The chain carries TRBV30 and TRBJ2-7; no firm D call. V was pared by 4 bases and J by 7 bases, with 17 bases between. The CDR3 covers 13 residues. The germline CDR1 and CDR2 sequences are GTSNPN and SVGIG (reference sequence). The full variable domain, its missing parts supplied by reference TRBV30 and TRBJ2-7, is SQTIHQWPATLVQPVGSPLSLECTVEGTSNPNLYWYRQAAGRGLQLLFYSVGIGQISSEVPQNLSASRPQDRQFILSSKKLLLSDSGFYLCAWNINGVNEQYFGPGTRLTVT.

CDR3 DNA: TGTGCCAGCAGTTTGGGGCCGGGGGCGTCGCGCACAGATACGCAGTATTTT. Its protein product is CASSLGPGASRTDTQYF. This rearrangement joins TRBV28 to TRBJ2-3; the D gene could be TRBD1 or TRBD2 (6 bases each). Germline CDR1 is MDHEN and CDR2 is SYDVKM. The CDR3 totals 17 residues. Trimming cost V 3 bases and J 1 base, with 17 bases left between them.

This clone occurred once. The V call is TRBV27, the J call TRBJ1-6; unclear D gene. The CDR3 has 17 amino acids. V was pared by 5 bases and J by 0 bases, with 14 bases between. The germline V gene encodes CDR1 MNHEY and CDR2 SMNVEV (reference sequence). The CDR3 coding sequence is TGTGCCAGCAGTCTAGATACACAGAGCTCCTATAATTCACCCCTCCACTTT. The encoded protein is CASSLDTQSSYNSPLHF.

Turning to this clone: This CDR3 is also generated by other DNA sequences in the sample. CDR3 loop: CASSLAGSTDTQYF. CDR3 sequence (DNA): TGTGCCAGCAGCTTAGCTGGGAGCACAGATACGCAGTATTTT. This chain uses TRBV7-2 with TRBJ2-3, with D uncertain. Between the trimmed V and J ends, which lost 0 bases and 0 bases, there was a span of 4 bases. CDR3 length: 14 residues. Germline CDR1 is SGHTA and CDR2 is FQGNSA.

The CDR3: CSANLGTGGTDTQYF. In DNA form, the CDR3 reads TGCAGCGCCAACCTCGGGACAGGGGGCACAGATACGCAGTATTTT. This rearrangement joins TRBV29-1 to TRBJ2-3, with 10 bases aligning to TRBD1. After removal of 7 bases from V and 1 base from J, the junction contained 8 bases not matched to a gene. This CDR3 is 15 amino acids long. CDR1 is SQVTM, CDR2 ANQGSEA, per germline.